This entry lists 5 T cell receptor beta chains sequenced from one sample in a study of Ad26.COV2.S vaccination and SARS-CoV-2 variants. Profiling relied on immunoSEQ multiplex PCR, and the TCRdb table lists in-frame clones only, not all of them. Of roughly 300,000 clones in the sample, roughly nine tenths were seen once. As for treatment: 15 to 20 received Ad26.COV2.S at low or high dose, single or two shots; a few received placebo; per-sample allocation not given. Sampling happened 63 days after the first vaccine or placebo injection. This sample comprised peripheral blood, obtained in a trial of Ad26.COV2.S vaccine versus placebo. These receptors were obtained from a person aged 18 to 59 who received the Ad26.COV2.S COVID-19 vaccine or a placebo.

The chain has TRBV10-3 and TRBJ2-2, with D unclear. The CDR3 length is 14 residues. Trimming removed 7 bases at V and 8 bases at J, with 17 bases between. The germline CDR1 and CDR2 sequences are ENHRY and SYGVKD. The CDR3 reads CAITRTLGLGELFF. DNA of the CDR3: TGTGCCATCACCAGGACCCTAGGGTTGGGGGAGCTGTTTTTT.

The CDR3 sequence is CASSFNSLGEQFF. The CDR3 DNA follows: TGTGCCAGTAGCTTTAATTCATTGGGTGAGCAGTTCTTC. This chain links TRBV19 with TRBJ2-1; D is unresolved. Germline V gene lookup returns CDR1 LNHDA and CDR2 SQIVND (reference sequence). V gave up 6 bases and J gave up 9 bases, with 15 bases separating them. This CDR3 spans 13 amino acids. Looking up the rest from reference TRBV19 and TRBJ2-1 gives the full variable domain: DGGITQSPKYLFRKEGQNVTLSCEQNLNHDAMYWYRQDPGQGLRLIYYSQIVNDFQKGDIAEGYSVSREKKESFPLTVTSAQKNPTAFYLCASSFNSLGEQFFGPGTRLTVL.

As regards this clone: Other DNA sequences from this sample encode an identical CDR3 as well. The rearrangement links TRBV18 to TRBJ1-5; D is perhaps TRBD1 (6 bases). Trimming took off 3 bases at V and 6 bases at J, with 12 bases between the two ends. Per the germline V gene, CDR1 is KGHSH and CDR2 is LQKENI. This CDR3 spans 14 amino acids. The CDR3 nucleotides read TGTGCCAGCTCACCCGGGAGGGGGGGTCAGCCCCAGCATTTT. This codes for CASSPGRGGQPQHF.

This rearrangement joins TRBV13 to TRBJ2-5, with D uncertain. V was trimmed by 6 bases and J by 0 bases, leaving 8 bases between them. Germline CDR1 PRHDT, CDR2 FYEKMQ (reference sequence). This CDR3 is 13 amino acids long. The CDR3 nucleotides read TGTGCCAGCAGGCCAAGGAACCAAGAGACCCAGTACTTC. Protein product: CASRPRNQETQYF.

V usage is TRBV9 and J usage is TRBJ2-1, with 7 positions matching TRBD1. Unmatched junction bases numbered 8, after V lost 3 bases and J lost 2 bases. The CDR3 covers 16 residues. Per germline, CDR1 SGDLS and CDR2 YYNGEE. The CDR3 reads CASSALGQLTYNEQFF. CDR3 nucleotide sequence: TGTGCCAGCAGCGCCTTGGGACAGTTAACCTACAATGAGCAGTTCTTC.